Presented here are 8 T cell receptor beta chains from one specimen sequenced in a study of blood T cell repertoires in COVID-19. TCRdb keeps only in-frame clones here, not all; method: immunoSEQ multiplex PCR. The sample yields tens of thousands of clones, 87% seen once. Material: peripheral blood. These receptors were collected from a man aged 45 to 65 with active or convalescent COVID-19.

The rearrangement links TRBV4-1 to TRBJ2-5, with TRBD1 matching over 7 bases. The CDR3 runs to 18 residues. Losses at the gene ends were 3 bases for V and 5 bases for J; bases not matched to a gene: 18. Germline V CDR1 and CDR2: MGHRA, YSYEKL. CDR3 nucleotides: TGCGCCAGCAGCCACCCGGGGCCGGAGACTTCCAGGGGGGAGACCCAGTACTTC. Protein: CASSHPGPETSRGETQYF.

The J gene is TRBJ2-3, the V gene TRBV6-2 or TRBV6-3; weak D call: TRBD1 (6 bases). V shed 2 bases and J shed 3 bases, with 9 bases lying between them. CDR3 length: 14 amino acids. Germline V gives CDR1 MNHEY, CDR2 SVGEGT. CDR3 DNA sequence: TGTGCCAGCAGTTACGGGGGCGGAACAGATACGCAGTATTTT. Translation: CASSYGGGTDTQYF.

V usage is TRBV3-1 (or the pseudogene TRBV3-2) and J usage is TRBJ1-4, with 9 bases that match TRBD1. Germline V gives CDR1 LGHDT, CDR2 YNNKEL (reference sequence). Trimming removed 5 bases from V and 8 bases from J; junction bases left unmatched: 9. This CDR3 has 15 residues. CDR3 sequence reads: CASSSTGGFYEKLFF. CDR3 bases: TGTGCCAGCAGCTCCACAGGGGGCTTTTACGAAAAACTGTTTTTT.

V gene TRBV28 combines with J gene TRBJ2-2; 7 bases match TRBD2. The ends lost 3 bases at V and 7 bases at J; junction bases unmatched: 14. The CDR3 has 17 residues. Germline-derived CDR1 and CDR2 are MDHEN and SYDVKM. CDR3 loop: CASSLVGGVQRGGELFF. The CDR3 bases are TGTGCCAGCAGTTTGGTCGGCGGCGTTCAGCGGGGCGGGGAGCTGTTTTTT.

The rearrangement uses TRBV4-1 and TRBJ2-6, with D perhaps TRBD2 (6 bases). Germline-derived CDR1 and CDR2 are MGHRA and YSYEKL. This CDR3 has 16 amino acids. The V and J ends lost 1 base and 0 bases respectively, with 7 bases between them. The DNA for the CDR3 is TGCGCCAGCAGCCAAGGGACTAACTCTGGGGCCAACGTCCTGACTTTC. Protein sequence: CASSQGTNSGANVLTF.

The DNA of the CDR3 is TGCGCCAGCAGCATCACTAGGGAGTCGGATACGCAGTATTTT. Translating gives CASSITRESDTQYF. This chain connects TRBV5-1 to TRBJ2-3; D is possibly TRBD2 (5 bases). The germline V gene has CDR1 SGHRS and CDR2 YFSETQ. This CDR3 contains 14 residues. The V end lost 4 bases, the J end lost 6 bases, and 15 bases lay between the germline ends. The variable domain in full, completed from reference TRBV5-1 and TRBJ2-3, reads KAGVTQTPRYLIKTRGQQVTLSCSPISGHRSVSWYQQTPGQGLQFLFEYFSETQRNKGNFPGRFSGRQFSNSRSEMNVSTLELGDSALYLCASSITRESDTQYFGPGTRLTVL.

The V call is TRBV30, the J call TRBJ2-5, with TRBD2 identical over 10 bases. This CDR3 is built from 15 residues. The germline gives CDR1 GTSNPN, CDR2 SVGIG (reference sequence). The ends lost 2 bases at V and 5 bases at J; junction bases unmatched: 8. CDR3: CAWSRLAGAGETQYF. In DNA, the CDR3 is TGTGCCTGGAGTAGGCTAGCGGGAGCTGGGGAGACCCAGTACTTC.

As regards this clone: Because the CDR3's place on the DNA is in doubt, the DNA is left out and the CDR3 is given as listed by TCRdb. The J gene is TRBJ1-1, the V gene TRBV5-6; TRBD1 is taken as the D call from the table, unchecked against the DNA. The CDR3 is 16 residues long, ends included. Looked up from germline, CDR1 is SGHDT and CDR2 is YYEEEE. CDR3 in amino acids: CASSPAWGQGNTEVFF.